This T cell receptor (beta chain) was sequenced for a study of human T cells and chemical hapten exposure. TCRdb independently ran MiXCR on the RACE reads; one entry per CDR3 protein. Of over 65,000 distinct CDR3 sequences listed, 11% are singletons. Documented time point: patch test 2, 6 weeks after DPC sensitization. Treatment reported: therapeutic diphenylcyclopropenone sensitization with weekly scalp DPC. In this sample, this clonotype turned up many times. This CDR3 has 14 amino acids. V lost 7 bases, J lost 6 bases, and 16 bases lay in between. This rearrangement joins TRBV12-3 or TRBV12-4 to TRBJ2-1; D call uncertain. Source: whole blood, taken in connection with sensitization to the hapten diphenylcyclopropenone (DPC). This TCR derives from a man between 18 and 35 years old with alopecia areata. Some clones in this sample may be carry-over from other donors' samples. Written as DNA, the CDR3 is TGTGCCAGCACAACATTCTTTGAACCCAATGAGCAGTTCTTC. Translating gives CASTTFFEPNEQFF.